Presented here are 23 T cell receptor gamma chains from one specimen sequenced in a study of Vδ1+ human thymocytes. General study findings and limits: Thymic TRG and TRD repertoires appeared highly polyclonal, with Gaussian CDR3 length distributions.

Which antigens these TCRs recognize remains unknown. Sequences come from RNA converted to cDNA by reverse transcription. Multiplex PCR used pooled V-gene forward primers and a constant-region reverse primer to amplify CDR3s. TCRdb reprocessed the multiplex PCR reads through CATT. The sample carries 25,000 to 35,000 gamma-chain clones, around 20% recorded once. The sample comprised Vdelta1+ gamma-delta thymocytes from the thymus. Subset indicated: FACS-sorted CD3+ TCRalphabeta- TCRVdelta1+ TCRVdelta2- thymocytes. The source is a boy under three years old who had congenital heart surgery.

This clone was counted between two and nine times. The V call is TRGV9, the J call TRGJ1 or TRGJ2. V shed 12 bases and J 7 bases; nucleotides not matched to a gene: 12. CDR1 is GITISATS and CDR2 is ISYDGTV in the germline V gene (reference sequence). The CDR3 consists of 11 residues. The CDR3 reads CAHRTGYKKLF. In nucleotides, the CDR3 is TGTGCCCACCGGACGGGGTATAAGAAACTCTTT.

This clone occurred a few times. Other DNA variants within this sample encode the same CDR3. This chain connects TRGV4 to TRGJ1 or TRGJ2. The CDR3 is made up of 12 amino acids. The germline V gene has CDR1 EGSTGY and CDR2 YDSYTSSV. The junction had 5 bases not matched to a gene; V was cut back by 5 bases and J by 4 bases. The CDR3 bases are TGTGCCACCTGGGGACTCTATTATAAGAAACTCTTT. Its translation is CATWGLYYKKLF.

V and J are TRGV5 and TRGJ1 or TRGJ2. From germline, CDR1 is VINAFY and CDR2 YDVSNSKD. The CDR3 has 13 amino acids. V was clipped by 0 bases and J by 8 bases; unmatched bases: 7. CDR3 residues: CATWDRPINKKLF. DNA of the CDR3: TGTGCCACCTGGGACAGGCCCATAAATAAGAAACTCTTT.

This clone was detected only a few times. The V and J genes are TRGV2 and TRGJ1 or TRGJ2. The junction had 16 bases not matched to a gene; V was cut back by 3 bases and J by 2 bases. Germline V CDR1 and CDR2: EGSNGY, YDSYNSKV. This CDR3 comprises 17 residues. The CDR3 bases are TGTGCCACCTGGGACAGGCCGTTGGCCCCCCATTATTATAAGAAACTCTTT. Protein product: CATWDRPLAPHYYKKLF.

The chain is built from TRGV4 and TRGJ1 or TRGJ2. Germline V gene sequence: CDR1 EGSTGY, CDR2 YDSYTSSV. After removal of 1 base from V and 5 bases from J, the junction contained 8 bases not matched to a gene. The CDR3 is 14 residues long. DNA of the CDR3: TGTGCCACCTGGGATGGTGAAAGTGATTATAAGAAACTCTTT. Amino acid sequence: CATWDGESDYKKLF.

The chain joins TRGV9 to TRGJ1 or TRGJ2. The CDR3 is 14 amino acids. Germline V gene lookup returns CDR1 GITISATS and CDR2 ISYDGTV (reference sequence). J lost 5 bases, V lost 2 bases, and 9 bases had no gene match. This chain's CDR3 is CALWEAQSDYKKLF. The CDR3 DNA reads as TGTGCCTTGTGGGAGGCTCAATCGGATTATAAGAAACTCTTT.

This clone was found a few times. This chain connects TRGV9 to TRGJP2. CDR1 GITISATS and CDR2 ISYDGTV come from the germline V gene (reference sequence). This CDR3 contains 11 residues. V dropped 5 bases and J dropped 11; count of bases not matched to a gene: 5. CDR3 nucleotides: TGTGCCTTGTGGGTTGGGTGGATCAAGACGTTT. Translated: CALWVGWIKTF.

The chain employs TRGV2 and TRGJP2. V lost 3 bases, J lost 1 base, and 2 bases stayed unmatched. CDR1 EGSNGY and CDR2 YDSYNSKV come from the germline V gene. The CDR3 has 14 amino acids. In nucleotides, the CDR3 is TGTGCCACCTGGGACCTTAGTAGTGATTGGATCAAGACGTTT. Encoded protein: CATWDLSSDWIKTF.

This chain joins TRGV4 and TRGJ1 or TRGJ2. This CDR3 has 16 amino acids. Trimming cost V 4 bases and J 0 bases; bases outside gene matches: 12. Germline V gene data show CDR1 as EGSTGY and CDR2 as YDSYTSSV. The CDR3 here is CATWEPYTPNYYKKLF. For the CDR3, the DNA is TGTGCCACCTGGGAGCCCTACACCCCGAATTATTATAAGAAACTCTTT.

This clone was counted only a few times. Germline is not matched at one junction end, which may reflect a read error. The V and J genes are TRGV2 and TRGJ1 or TRGJ2. Germline values: CDR1 EGSNGY, CDR2 YDSYNSKV. This CDR3 comprises 12 residues. The CDR3 reads CATWDGPSRKLF. DNA for the CDR3: TGTGCCACGTGGGACGGGCCATCGAGGAAACTCTTT.

This clone is medium-sized (0.01 to 0.1%). In the same sample, other DNA sequences code for this CDR3. The V call is TRGV2, the J call TRGJ1 or TRGJ2. Trimming removed 4 bases from V and 0 bases from J; junction bases left unmatched: 3. Germline values: CDR1 EGSNGY, CDR2 YDSYNSKV. This CDR3 comprises 13 residues. The CDR3 protein is CATWDLNYYKKLF. The DNA for the CDR3 is TGTGCCACCTGGGATCTGAATTATTATAAGAAACTCTTT.

This clone was counted only a few times. The sample has other DNA sequences that encode this CDR3 too. This sequence joins TRGV9 and TRGJP1. Germline loops: CDR1 GITISATS, CDR2 ISYDGTV (reference sequence). With V trimmed by 0 bases and J by 2 bases, 0 bases remained unmatched. The CDR3 spans 14 residues. Here the CDR3 reads CALWEVTTGWFKIF. The CDR3 bases are TGTGCCTTGTGGGAGGTGACCACTGGTTGGTTCAAGATATTT.

Only a few counts were recorded for this clone. This sample also contains other DNA sequences that code for the same CDR3. This rearrangement joins TRGV9 to TRGJP. Per the germline V gene, CDR1 is GITISATS and CDR2 is ISYDGTV (reference sequence). The CDR3 sequence is 16 residues long. V trimming: 1 base; J trimming: 5 bases; junction bases outside the gene matches: 2. The CDR3 sequence is CALWEVEELGKKIKVF. The CDR3 DNA is TGTGCCTTGTGGGAGGTTGAAGAGTTGGGCAAAAAAATCAAGGTATTT.

Notes on this clone: A much larger clone differs by one base, so this may be a read error. The genes are TRGV5 and TRGJ1 or TRGJ2. From germline, CDR1 is VINAFY and CDR2 YDVSNSKD. This CDR3 region has 13 residues. After removal of 2 bases from V and 6 bases from J, the junction contained 7 bases not matched to a gene. The CDR3 reads CATWDKRGYKKLF. The CDR3 DNA reads TGTGCCACCTGGGACAAGCGGGGTTATAAGAAACTCTTT.

This clone was detected only a few times. The gene calls are TRGV9 and TRGJ1 or TRGJ2. The CDR3 loop spans 13 amino acids. With V trimmed by 2 bases and J by 5 bases, 6 bases remained unmatched. Germline-derived CDR1 and CDR2 are GITISATS and ISYDGTV (reference sequence). CDR3 bases: TGTGCCTTGTGGGAGGCGAGGAATTATAAGAAACTCTTT. It translates to CALWEARNYKKLF.

The V and J genes are TRGV2 and TRGJP2. The CDR3 has 17 residues. Trimming took 1 base from V and 0 from J; bases not matched to a gene: 8. CDR1 and CDR2 (germline): EGSNGY, YDSYNSKV. The CDR3: CATWDGHLYSSDWIKTF. The CDR3 coding sequence is TGTGCCACCTGGGACGGACACTTATATAGTAGTGATTGGATCAAGACGTTT.

Points on this clone: Different DNA sequences within this sample yield the same CDR3. This sequence joins TRGV9 and TRGJ1 or TRGJ2. CDR1 is GITISATS and CDR2 is ISYDGTV in the germline V gene (reference sequence). The CDR3 consists of 14 residues. With V trimmed by 2 bases and J by 0 bases, 4 bases remained unmatched. The CDR3 nucleotides are TGTGCCTTGTGGGAGGCAGGGAATTATTATAAGAAACTCTTT. Translating gives CALWEAGNYYKKLF.

The chain couples TRGV3 to TRGJ1 or TRGJ2. Germline V gene sequence: CDR1 VTNTFY, CDR2 YDVSTARD (reference sequence). This CDR3 comprises 17 residues. Trimming cost V 0 bases and J 3 bases; bases outside gene matches: 14. As DNA, the CDR3 is TGTGCCACCTGGGACAGGCTCCACCTGGGCTTTTATTATAAGAAACTCTTT. It is translated as CATWDRLHLGFYYKKLF.

About this clone: At the DNA level, this CDR3 is encoded by other sequences in the same sample as well. The V gene is TRGV5, the J gene TRGJ1 or TRGJ2. With V trimmed by 5 bases and J by 8 bases, 3 bases remained unmatched. CDR3 size: 10 residues. CDR1 VINAFY and CDR2 YDVSNSKD come from the germline V gene. For the CDR3, the DNA is TGTGCCACCTGGGCCAATAAGAAACTCTTT. Protein sequence: CATWANKKLF.

This clone was counted only a few times. This chain connects TRGV9 to TRGJ1 or TRGJ2. Trimming removed 0 bases from V and 3 bases from J; junction bases left unmatched: 5. The CDR3 spans 14 residues. CDR1 and CDR2 (germline): GITISATS, ISYDGTV (reference sequence). CDR3 region: CALWEVHRYYKKLF. The DNA for the CDR3 is TGTGCCTTGTGGGAGGTGCACCGTTATTATAAGAAACTCTTT.

The chain joins TRGV9 to TRGJ1 or TRGJ2. V shed 3 bases, J shed 6 bases, and the junction held 5 bases outside the gene matches. Germline CDR1 is GITISATS and CDR2 is ISYDGTV (reference sequence). The CDR3 is 12 amino acids. CDR3 sequence reads: CALWESFYKKLF. The CDR3 DNA reads as TGTGCCTTGTGGGAGTCTTTTTATAAGAAACTCTTT.

This clone was detected only a few times. The chain joins TRGV9 to TRGJ1 or TRGJ2. J lost 7 bases, V lost 5 bases, and 11 bases had no gene match. The CDR3 has 13 residues. Germline CDR1 GITISATS, CDR2 ISYDGTV (reference sequence). The CDR3 DNA is TGTGCCTTGTGGGGGGCTTTAGGATATAAGAAACTCTTT. This codes for CALWGALGYKKLF.

This clone was found a few times. J is TRGJ1 or TRGJ2 and V is TRGV8. This CDR3 comprises 13 residues. Germline CDR1 is VENAVY and CDR2 is YDSYNSRV. Trimming cost V 4 bases and J 4 bases; bases outside gene matches: 7. The CDR3 region is CATWDLGYYKKLF. DNA for the CDR3: TGTGCCACCTGGGACCTCGGGTATTATAAGAAACTCTTT.